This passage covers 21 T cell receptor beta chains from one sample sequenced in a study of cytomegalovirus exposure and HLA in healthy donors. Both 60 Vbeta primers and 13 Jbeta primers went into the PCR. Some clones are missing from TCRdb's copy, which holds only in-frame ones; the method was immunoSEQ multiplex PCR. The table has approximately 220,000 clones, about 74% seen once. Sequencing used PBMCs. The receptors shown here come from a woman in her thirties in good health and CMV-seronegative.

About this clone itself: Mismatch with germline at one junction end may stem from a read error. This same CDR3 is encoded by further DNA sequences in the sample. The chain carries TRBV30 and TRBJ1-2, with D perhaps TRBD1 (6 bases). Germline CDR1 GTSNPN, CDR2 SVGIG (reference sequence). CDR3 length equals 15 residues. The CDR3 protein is CAWSIVQGVVGGYTF. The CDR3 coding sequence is TGTGCCTGGAGTATAGTACAGGGTGTTGTAGGTGGCTACACATTC.

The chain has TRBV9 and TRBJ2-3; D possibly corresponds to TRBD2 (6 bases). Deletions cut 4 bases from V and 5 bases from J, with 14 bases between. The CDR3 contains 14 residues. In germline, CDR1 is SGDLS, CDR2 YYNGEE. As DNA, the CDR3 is TGTGCCAGCAGCCTCGGCGGGGCGGTAGATACGCAGTATTTT. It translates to CASSLGGAVDTQYF.

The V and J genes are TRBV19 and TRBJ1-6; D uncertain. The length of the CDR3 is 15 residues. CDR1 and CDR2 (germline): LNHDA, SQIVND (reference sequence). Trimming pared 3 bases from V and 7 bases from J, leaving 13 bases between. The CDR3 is CASSILHTGNSPLHF. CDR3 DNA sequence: TGTGCCAGTAGTATTCTTCACACGGGAAATTCACCCCTCCACTTT.

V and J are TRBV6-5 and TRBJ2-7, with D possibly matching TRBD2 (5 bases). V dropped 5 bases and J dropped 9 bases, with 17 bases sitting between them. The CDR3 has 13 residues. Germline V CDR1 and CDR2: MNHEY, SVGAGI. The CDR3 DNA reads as TGTGCCAGCAGTGACTACCATAAGCCCGGGCAGTACTTC. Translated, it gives CASSDYHKPGQYF.

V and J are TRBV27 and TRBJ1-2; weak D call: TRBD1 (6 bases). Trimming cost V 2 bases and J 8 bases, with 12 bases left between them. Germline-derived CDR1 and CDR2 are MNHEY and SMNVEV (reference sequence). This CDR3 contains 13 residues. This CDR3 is CASSLRGGQGYTF. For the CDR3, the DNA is TGTGCCAGCAGTTTAAGGGGGGGACAAGGCTACACCTTC.

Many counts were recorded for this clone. CDR3 residues: CASSLNRGYEQYF. Here the CDR3 DNA reads TGTGCCAGTAGCCTTAACCGGGGCTACGAGCAGTACTTC. The J gene is TRBJ2-7, the V gene TRBV19; a weak D match, TRBD2 (5 bases). Trimming shortened V by 6 bases and J by 3 bases, and 12 bases separated the two germline ends. The CDR3 is made up of 13 amino acids. Germline-derived CDR1 and CDR2 are LNHDA and SQIVND (reference sequence).

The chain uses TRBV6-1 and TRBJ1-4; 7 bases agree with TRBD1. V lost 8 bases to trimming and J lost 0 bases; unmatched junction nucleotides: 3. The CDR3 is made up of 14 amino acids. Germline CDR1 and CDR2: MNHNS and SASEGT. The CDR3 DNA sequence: TGTGCCAGCGGGGACAGAGCAACTAATGAAAAACTGTTTTTT. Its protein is CASGDRATNEKLFF.

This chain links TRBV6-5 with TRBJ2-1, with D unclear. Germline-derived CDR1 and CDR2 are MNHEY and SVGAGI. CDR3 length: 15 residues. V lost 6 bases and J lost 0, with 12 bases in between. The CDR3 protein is CASSHQDFSYNEQFF. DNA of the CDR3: TGTGCCAGCAGCCATCAGGATTTCTCCTACAATGAGCAGTTCTTC.

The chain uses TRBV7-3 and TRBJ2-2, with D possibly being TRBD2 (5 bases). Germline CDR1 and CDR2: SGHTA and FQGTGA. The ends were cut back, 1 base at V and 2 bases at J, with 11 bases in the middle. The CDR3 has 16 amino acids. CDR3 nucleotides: TGTGCCAGCAGCTTAAACTCGGCGGGTAACACCGGGGAGCTGTTTTTT. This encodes CASSLNSAGNTGELFF. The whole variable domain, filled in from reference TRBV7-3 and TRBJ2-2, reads GAGVSQTPSNKVTEKGKYVELRCDPISGHTALYWYRQSLGQGPEFLIYFQGTGAADDSGLPNDRFFAVRPEGSVSTLKIQRTERGDSAVYLCASSLNSAGNTGELFFGEGSRLTVL.

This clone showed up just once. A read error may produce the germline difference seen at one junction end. CDR3 nucleotide sequence: TGTGCCAGCTCAACGAGGTCGCCCCAAAATTCACCCCCCCACTTT. Protein sequence: CASSTRSPQNSPPHF. The V call is TRBV18, the J call TRBJ1-6; no reliable D call. The germline CDR1 and CDR2 sequences are KGHSH and LQKENI. This CDR3 region has 15 residues.

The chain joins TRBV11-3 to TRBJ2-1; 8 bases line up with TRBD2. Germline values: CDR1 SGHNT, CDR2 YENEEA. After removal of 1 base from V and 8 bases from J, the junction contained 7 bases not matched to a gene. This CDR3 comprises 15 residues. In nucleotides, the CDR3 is TGTGCCAGCAGCTTAGTATCAGCGGGAGAGGATGAGCAGTTCTTC. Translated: CASSLVSAGEDEQFF.

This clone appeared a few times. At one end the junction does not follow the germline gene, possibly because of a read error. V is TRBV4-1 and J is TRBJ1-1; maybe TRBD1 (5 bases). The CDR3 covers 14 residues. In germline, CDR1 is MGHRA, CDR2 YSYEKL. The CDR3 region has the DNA TGCGCCAGCCGCCAAGAGACAGCGAAAACTGAAGCTTTCTTT. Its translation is CASRQETAKTEAFF.

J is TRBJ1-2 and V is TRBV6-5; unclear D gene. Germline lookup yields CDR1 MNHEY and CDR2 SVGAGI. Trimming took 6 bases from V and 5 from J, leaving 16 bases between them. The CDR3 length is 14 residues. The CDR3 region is CASRQTGPDYGYTF. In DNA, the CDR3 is TGTGCCAGCAGACAAACTGGGCCAGATTATGGCTACACCTTC.

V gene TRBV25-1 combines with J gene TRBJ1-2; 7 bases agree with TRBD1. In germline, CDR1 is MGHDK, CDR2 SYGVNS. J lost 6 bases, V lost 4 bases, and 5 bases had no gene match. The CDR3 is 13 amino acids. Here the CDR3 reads CASSGRGQHGYTF. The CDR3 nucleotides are TGTGCCAGCAGTGGACGGGGACAGCATGGCTACACCTTC.

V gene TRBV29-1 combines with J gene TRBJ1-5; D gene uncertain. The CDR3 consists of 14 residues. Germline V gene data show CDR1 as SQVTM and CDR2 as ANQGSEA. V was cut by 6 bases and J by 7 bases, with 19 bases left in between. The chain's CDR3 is CSVVPVGEDQPQHF. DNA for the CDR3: TGCAGCGTCGTGCCGGTTGGGGAGGACCAGCCCCAGCATTTT.

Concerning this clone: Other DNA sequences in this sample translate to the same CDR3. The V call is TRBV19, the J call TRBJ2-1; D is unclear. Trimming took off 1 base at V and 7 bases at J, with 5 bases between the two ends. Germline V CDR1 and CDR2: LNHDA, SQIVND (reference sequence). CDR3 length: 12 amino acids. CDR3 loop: CASSIGGNEQFF. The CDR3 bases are TGTGCCAGTAGTATAGGAGGAAATGAGCAGTTCTTC.

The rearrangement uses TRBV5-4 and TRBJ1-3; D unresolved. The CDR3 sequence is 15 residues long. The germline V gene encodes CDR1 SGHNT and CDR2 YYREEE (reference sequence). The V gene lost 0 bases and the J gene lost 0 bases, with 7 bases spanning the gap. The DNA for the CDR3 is TGTGCCAGCAGCTTGGATCCAGGCTCTGGAAACACCATATATTTT. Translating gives CASSLDPGSGNTIYF.

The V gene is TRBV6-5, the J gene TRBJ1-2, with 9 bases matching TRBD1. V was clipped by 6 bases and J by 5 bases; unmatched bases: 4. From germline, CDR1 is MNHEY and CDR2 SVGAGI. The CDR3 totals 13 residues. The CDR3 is CASSWGTGYGYTF. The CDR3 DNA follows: TGTGCCAGCAGCTGGGGGACAGGGTATGGCTACACCTTC.

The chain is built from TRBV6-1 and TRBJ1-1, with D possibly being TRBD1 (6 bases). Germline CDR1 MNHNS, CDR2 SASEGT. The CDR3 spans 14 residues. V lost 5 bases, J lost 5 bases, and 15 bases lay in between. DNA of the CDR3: TGTGCCAGCAGTTTCGGTAGGGGGGGAACTGAAGCTTTCTTT. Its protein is CASSFGRGGTEAFF.

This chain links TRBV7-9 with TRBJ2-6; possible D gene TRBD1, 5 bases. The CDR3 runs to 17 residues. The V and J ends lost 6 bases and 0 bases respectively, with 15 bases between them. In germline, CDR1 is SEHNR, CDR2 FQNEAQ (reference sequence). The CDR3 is CASRPPYRNSGANVLTF. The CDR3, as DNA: TGTGCCAGCAGGCCGCCGTACAGGAACTCTGGGGCCAACGTCCTGACTTTC.

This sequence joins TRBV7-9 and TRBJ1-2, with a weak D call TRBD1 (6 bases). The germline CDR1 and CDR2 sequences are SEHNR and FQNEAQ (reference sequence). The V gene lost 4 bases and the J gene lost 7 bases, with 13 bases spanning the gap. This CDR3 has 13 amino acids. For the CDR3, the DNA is TGTGCCAGCAGCTCTACACAGGGTGGTGGCTACACCTTC. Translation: CASSSTQGGGYTF.